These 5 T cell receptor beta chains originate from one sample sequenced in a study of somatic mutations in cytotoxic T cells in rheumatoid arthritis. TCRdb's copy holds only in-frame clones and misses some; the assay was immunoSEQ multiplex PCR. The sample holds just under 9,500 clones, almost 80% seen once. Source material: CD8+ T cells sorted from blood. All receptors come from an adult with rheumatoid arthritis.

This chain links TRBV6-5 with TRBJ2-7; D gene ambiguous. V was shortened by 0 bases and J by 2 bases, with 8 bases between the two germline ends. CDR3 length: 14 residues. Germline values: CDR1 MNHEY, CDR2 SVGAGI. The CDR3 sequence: CASSYSPAPYEQYF. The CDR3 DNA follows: TGTGCCAGCAGTTACTCCCCAGCACCCTACGAGCAGTACTTC.

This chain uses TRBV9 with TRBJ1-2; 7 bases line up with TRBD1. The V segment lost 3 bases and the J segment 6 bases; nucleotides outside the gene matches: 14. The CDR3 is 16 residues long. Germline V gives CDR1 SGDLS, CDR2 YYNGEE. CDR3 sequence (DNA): TGTGCCAGCAGCGCGACCAACGACAGGGAAACAAATGGCTACACCTTC. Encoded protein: CASSATNDRETNGYTF.

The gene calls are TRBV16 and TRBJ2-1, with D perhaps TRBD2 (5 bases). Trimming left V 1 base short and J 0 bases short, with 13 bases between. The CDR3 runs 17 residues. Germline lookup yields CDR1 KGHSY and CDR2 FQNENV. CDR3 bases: TGTGCCAGCAGCCAATTGGGAGCGGAGAGCTCCTACAATGAGCAGTTCTTC. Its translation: CASSQLGAESSYNEQFF.

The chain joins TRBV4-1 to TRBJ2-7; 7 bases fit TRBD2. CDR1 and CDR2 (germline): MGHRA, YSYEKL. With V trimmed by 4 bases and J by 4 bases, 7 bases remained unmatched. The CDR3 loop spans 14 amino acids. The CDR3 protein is CASSPTGTTYEQYF. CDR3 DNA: TGCGCCAGCAGCCCAACGGGGACTACTTACGAGCAGTACTTC.

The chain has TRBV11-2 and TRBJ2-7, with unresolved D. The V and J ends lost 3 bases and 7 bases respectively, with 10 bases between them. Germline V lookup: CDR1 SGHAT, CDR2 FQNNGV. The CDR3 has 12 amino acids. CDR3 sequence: CASSLGPWEQYF. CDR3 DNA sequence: TGTGCCAGCAGCTTGGGCCCCTGGGAGCAGTACTTC.